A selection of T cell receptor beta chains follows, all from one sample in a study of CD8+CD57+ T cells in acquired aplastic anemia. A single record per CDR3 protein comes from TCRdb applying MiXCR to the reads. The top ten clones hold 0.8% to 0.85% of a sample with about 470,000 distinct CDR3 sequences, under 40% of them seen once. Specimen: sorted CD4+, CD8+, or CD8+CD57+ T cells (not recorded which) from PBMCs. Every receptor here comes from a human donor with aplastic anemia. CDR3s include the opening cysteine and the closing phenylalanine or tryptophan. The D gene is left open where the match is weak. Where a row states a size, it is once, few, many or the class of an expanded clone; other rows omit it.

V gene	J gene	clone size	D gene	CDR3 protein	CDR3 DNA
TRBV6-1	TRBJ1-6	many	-	CASSKNSPLHF	TGTGCCAGCTCCAAGAATTCACCCCTCCACTTT
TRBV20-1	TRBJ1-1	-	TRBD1	CSAGEQGVRNTEAFF	TGCAGTGCTGGAGAACAGGGGGTGAGGAACACTGAAGCTTTCTTT
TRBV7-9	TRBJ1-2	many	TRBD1	CASSVTGSLYGYTF	TGTGCCAGCAGCGTGACAGGGTCGCTCTATGGCTACACCTTC
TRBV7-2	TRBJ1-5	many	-	CASSPPGTLAQHF	TGTGCCAGCAGTCCCCCCGGGACGTTAGCCCAGCATTTT
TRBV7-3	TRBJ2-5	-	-	CASSRANQETQYF	TGTGCCAGCAGCCGGGCTAACCAAGAGACCCAGTACTTC
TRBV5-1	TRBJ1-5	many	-	CASRSGRDSNQPQHF	TGCGCCAGCAGAAGTGGACGGGATAGCAATCAGCCCCAGCATTTT
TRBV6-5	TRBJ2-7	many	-	CASSYDRDNSYEQYF	TGTGCCAGCAGTTACGACCGGGACAACTCCTACGAGCAGTACTTC
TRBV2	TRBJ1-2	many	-	CASSVDQNYGYTF	TGTGCCAGCAGTGTGGACCAAAACTATGGCTACACCTTC
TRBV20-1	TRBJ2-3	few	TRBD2	CSARDKRGSTDTQYF	TGCAGTGCTAGAGATAAGCGGGGATCAACAGATACGCAGTATTTT
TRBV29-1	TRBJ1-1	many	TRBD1	CSVGTRGDTEAFF	TGCAGCGTTGGGACCAGGGGGGACACTGAAGCTTTCTTT
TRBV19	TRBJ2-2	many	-	CASRVLAGTGELFF	TGTGCCTCCCGCGTACTAGCCGGCACCGGGGAGCTGTTTTTT
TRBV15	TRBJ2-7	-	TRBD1	CATSRVGTGLIYEQYF	TGTGCCACCAGCAGAGTGGGGACAGGGTTAATCTACGAGCAGTACTTC
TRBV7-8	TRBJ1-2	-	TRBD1	CASSSGQGASSGYTF	TGTGCCAGCAGCTCGGGACAGGGGGCAAGTAGTGGCTACACCTTC
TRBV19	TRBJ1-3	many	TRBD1	CASSGQGTGDTIYF	TGTGCCAGTAGCGGACAGGGGACCGGGGACACCATATATTTT
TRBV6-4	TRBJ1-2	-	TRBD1	CASRDGTGSSLIYGYTF	TGTGCCAGCAGGGACGGGACAGGCTCCTCCCTGATCTATGGCTACACCTTC
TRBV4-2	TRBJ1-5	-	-	CASSQDRNSNQPQHF	TGTGCCAGCAGCCAAGACAGAAATAGCAATCAGCCCCAGCATTTT
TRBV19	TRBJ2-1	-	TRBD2	CASSIGASGGSNEQFF	TGTGCCAGTAGTATTGGGGCTAGCGGGGGTAGCAATGAGCAGTTCTTC
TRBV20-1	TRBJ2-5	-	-	CSATGRQETQYF	TGCAGTGCCACCGGACGACAAGAGACCCAGTACTTC
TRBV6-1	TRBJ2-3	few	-	CASRLSGPNSDTQYF	TGTGCCAGCAGATTAAGCGGACCCAACTCAGATACGCAGTATTTT
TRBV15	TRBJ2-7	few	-	CATSRGDIAYEQYF	TGTGCCACCAGCAGAGGGGACATTGCCTACGAGCAGTACTTC
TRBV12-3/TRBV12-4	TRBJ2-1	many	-	CASRLLSEQFF	TGTGCCAGCAGACTGTTGAGTGAGCAGTTCTTC
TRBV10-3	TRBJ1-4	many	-	CAISESLQGREKLFF	TGTGCCATCAGTGAGTCGTTACAGGGTAGGGAAAAACTGTTTTTT
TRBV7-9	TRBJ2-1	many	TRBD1	CASSRDSNPYNEQFF	TGTGCCAGCAGCCGGGACAGTAACCCCTACAATGAGCAGTTCTTC
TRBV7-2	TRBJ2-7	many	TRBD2	CASSFSTTSGYEQYF	TGTGCCAGCAGCTTTAGTACGACTAGCGGCTACGAGCAGTACTTC
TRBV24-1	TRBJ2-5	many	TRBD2	CATSAGSGGVMETQYF	TGTGCCACCAGTGCGGGTAGCGGGGGGGTAATGGAGACCCAGTACTTC
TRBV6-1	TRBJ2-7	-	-	CAGQVEWTSYEQYF	TGTGCCGGCCAGGTTGAATGGACGTCCTACGAGCAGTACTTC
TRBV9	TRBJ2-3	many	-	CASSVYADTQYF	TGTGCCAGCAGCGTTTACGCAGATACGCAGTATTTT
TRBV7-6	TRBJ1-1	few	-	CASSFEPGREAFF	TGTGCCAGCAGCTTTGAGCCGGGTCGAGAAGCTTTCTTT
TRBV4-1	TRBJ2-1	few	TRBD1	CASSQGYRGMRTTGEQFF	TGCGCCAGCAGCCAAGGGTACAGGGGTATGAGGACAACAGGAGAGCAGTTCTTC
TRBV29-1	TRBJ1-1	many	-	CSVGEVEAEAFF	TGCAGCGTAGGGGAGGTGGAGGCTGAAGCTTTCTTT
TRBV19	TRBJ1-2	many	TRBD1	CASNPPGRTGSYGYTF	TGTGCCAGTAACCCCCCAGGGAGGACAGGATCCTATGGCTACACCTTC
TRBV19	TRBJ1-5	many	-	CASSIRAGGNQPQHF	TGTGCCAGTAGTATAAGGGCGGGGGGCAATCAGCCCCAGCATTTT
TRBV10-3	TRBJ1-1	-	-	CAISEHGQPGMNTGAFF	TGTGCCATCAGTGAGCATGGACAGCCTGGAATGAACACTGGAGCTTTCTTT
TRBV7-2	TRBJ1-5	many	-	CASSLDSHQPQHF	TGTGCCAGCAGCTTGGACAGTCATCAGCCCCAGCATTTT
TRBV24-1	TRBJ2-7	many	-	CATGTSAVGEQYF	TGTGCCACCGGAACATCGGCGGTTGGCGAGCAGTACTTC
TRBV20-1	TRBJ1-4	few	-	CSATRPVATNEKLFF	TGCAGTGCTACGAGGCCTGTTGCAACTAATGAAAAACTGTTTTTT
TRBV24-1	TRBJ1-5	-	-	CATSEGGNQPQHF	TGTGCCACCAGTGAAGGGGGGAATCAGCCCCAGCATTTT
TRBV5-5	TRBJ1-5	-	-	CASSLAGTNQPQHF	TGTGCCAGCAGCTTGGCCGGGACCAATCAGCCCCAGCATTTT
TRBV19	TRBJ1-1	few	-	CASSIDLQNTEAFF	TGTGCCAGTAGTATAGATCTTCAGAACACTGAAGCTTTCTTT
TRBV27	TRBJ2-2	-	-	CANSFRLVISTGELFF	TGTGCCAACAGTTTTAGGCTAGTAATTTCCACCGGGGAGCTGTTTTTT
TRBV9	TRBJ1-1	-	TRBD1	CASSRTGPEAFF	TGTGCCAGCAGCCGGACAGGCCCCGAAGCTTTCTTT
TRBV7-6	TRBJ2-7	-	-	CASSLGTLPSYEQYF	TGTGCCAGCAGCTTAGGGACTCTCCCTTCCTACGAGCAGTACTTC
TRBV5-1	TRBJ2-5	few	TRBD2	CASSELEIAGGTQYF	TGCGCCAGCAGCGAATTAGAGATAGCGGGAGGGACCCAGTACTTC
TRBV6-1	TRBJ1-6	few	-	CASRTGTYNSPLHF	TGTGCCAGTCGAACAGGGACCTATAATTCACCCCTCCACTTT
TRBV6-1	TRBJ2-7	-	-	CASSDPRRTTYEQYF	TGTGCCAGCAGTGATCCCCGGAGAACAACCTACGAGCAGTACTTC
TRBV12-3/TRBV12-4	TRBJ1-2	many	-	CASRLSDVGGYTF	TGTGCCAGTAGGCTGAGTGATGTGGGCGGCTACACCTTC
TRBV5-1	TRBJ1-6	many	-	CASSLSEPGIGSPLHF	TGCGCCAGCAGCTTGTCAGAACCGGGAATAGGTTCACCCCTCCACTTT
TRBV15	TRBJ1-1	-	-	CATSRDSNTEAFF	TGTGCCACCAGCAGAGACAGTAACACTGAAGCTTTCTTT
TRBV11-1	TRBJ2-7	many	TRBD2	CASSLSLAGKYEQYF	TGTGCCAGCAGCTTATCACTAGCGGGTAAATACGAGCAGTACTTC
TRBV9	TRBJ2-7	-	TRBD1	CASSVAGQGPYEQYF	TGTGCCAGCAGCGTAGCGGGACAGGGACCCTACGAGCAGTACTTC
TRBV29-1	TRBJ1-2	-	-	CSVGAVDGYTF	TGCAGCGTTGGAGCCGTGGATGGCTACACCTTC
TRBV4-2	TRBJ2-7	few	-	CASSRVDGGLGFEQYF	TGTGCCAGCAGCCGAGTGGACGGGGGCTTAGGCTTCGAGCAGTACTTC
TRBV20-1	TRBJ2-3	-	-	CSARSHSTDTQYF	TGCAGTGCTAGGTCACATAGCACAGATACGCAGTATTTT
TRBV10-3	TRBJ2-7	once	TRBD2	CASMTAGGFHEQYF	TGTGCCAGCATGACGGCGGGAGGTTTCCACGAGCAGTACTTC
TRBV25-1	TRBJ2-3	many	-	CASSPPLASTDTQYF	TGTGCCAGCAGTCCTCCCCTTGCTAGCACAGATACGCAGTATTTT
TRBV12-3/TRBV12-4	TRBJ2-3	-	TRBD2	CASSKRGTTDTQYF	TGTGCCAGCAGTAAGCGGGGGACTACAGATACGCAGTATTTT
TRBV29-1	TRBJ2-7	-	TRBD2	CSVGLAGVRDEQYF	TGCAGCGTTGGTCTAGCGGGAGTACGGGACGAGCAGTACTTC